This is a list of T cell receptor beta chains from one sample in a study of regulatory T cells in long-lasting Graves disease. MiXCR was run by TCRdb on the multiplex PCR reads, yielding one entry per CDR3 protein. The data contain over 350,000 distinct CDR3 sequences, roughly 15% of them singletons. These data were also filed under a second study, of T cells in Graves' hyperthyroidism and ophthalmopathy.

This specimen consisted of peripheral blood mononuclear cells (PBMCs), obtained at new diagnosis, from a patient treated with antithyroid drugs. The receptors shown here come from a woman between 40 and 50 years old with Graves disease. Each CDR3 is given with its conserved first and last residue. D genes are given only for firm matches. Clone size appears in some rows only: once, few, many, or a class for an expanded clone.

clone size: few
D gene: TRBD2
V gene: TRBV5-1
J gene: TRBJ2-1
CDR3 protein: CASSPTSGSYLLDRVNEQFF
CDR3 DNA: TGCGCCAGCAGTCCAACTAGCGGGAGCTATCTTCTTGATAGAGTCAATGAGCAGTTCTTC

clone size: many
D gene: -
V gene: TRBV12-5
J gene: TRBJ1-5
CDR3 protein: CASGLDDSRSQHF
CDR3 DNA: TGTGCTAGTGGTTTGGATGACAGCAGGTCCCAGCATTTT

clone size: few
D gene: TRBD1
V gene: TRBV19
J gene: TRBJ2-1
CDR3 protein: CASNKDREAYNEQFF
CDR3 DNA: TGTGCCAGTAACAAGGACAGGGAAGCCTACAATGAGCAGTTCTTC

clone size: -
D gene: TRBD1
V gene: TRBV10-2
J gene: TRBJ2-7
CDR3 protein: CASSESRMDRKFYEQYF
CDR3 DNA: TGCGCCAGCAGTGAGTCCAGAATGGACAGGAAATTCTACGAGCAGTACTTC

clone size: many
D gene: -
V gene: TRBV29-1
J gene: TRBJ2-3
CDR3 protein: CSVDPAITSTDTQYF
CDR3 DNA: TGCAGCGTTGACCCCGCCATTACTAGCACAGATACGCAGTATTTT

clone size: once
D gene: -
V gene: TRBV5-6
J gene: TRBJ2-7
CDR3 protein: CASSLAPSPYEQYF
CDR3 DNA: TGTGCCAGCAGCTTGGCGCCCAGCCCCTACGAGCAGTACTTC

clone size: many
D gene: -
V gene: TRBV12-3/TRBV12-4
J gene: TRBJ1-4
CDR3 protein: CASSLNRDKQFF
CDR3 DNA: TGTGCCAGCAGTTTAAACAGGGACAAACAGTTTTTT

clone size: -
D gene: TRBD1
V gene: TRBV28
J gene: TRBJ2-3
CDR3 protein: CASSLWTGTGVTDTQYF
CDR3 DNA: TGTGCCAGCAGTTTATGGACCGGGACAGGGGTCACTGATACGCAGTATTTT

clone size: few
D gene: -
V gene: TRBV20-1
J gene: TRBJ2-2
CDR3 protein: CSASVGPTNTGELFF
CDR3 DNA: TGCAGTGCTAGCGTAGGTCCGACTAACACCGGGGAGCTGTTTTTT

clone size: many
D gene: -
V gene: TRBV28
J gene: TRBJ2-2
CDR3 protein: CASSLSLANTGELFF
CDR3 DNA: TGTGCCAGCAGTTTATCGCTTGCGAACACCGGGGAGCTGTTTTTT

clone size: many
D gene: -
V gene: TRBV7-9
J gene: TRBJ1-2
CDR3 protein: CASSPPPSRGGGYGYTF
CDR3 DNA: TGTGCCAGCAGCCCCCCCCCCTCACGGGGGGGTGGCTATGGCTACACCTTC

clone size: many
D gene: -
V gene: TRBV28
J gene: TRBJ2-7
CDR3 protein: CASSPHSSYEQYF
CDR3 DNA: TGTGCCAGCAGTCCGCACAGTTCCTACGAGCAGTACTTC

clone size: few
D gene: -
V gene: TRBV19
J gene: TRBJ2-2
CDR3 protein: CASSMSGGSGELFF
CDR3 DNA: TGTGCCAGTAGTATGTCCGGGGGCTCCGGGGAGCTGTTTTTT

clone size: many
D gene: -
V gene: TRBV27
J gene: TRBJ2-7
CDR3 protein: CASRWIRSYEQYF
CDR3 DNA: TGTGCCAGCAGGTGGATTCGCTCCTACGAGCAGTACTTC

clone size: -
D gene: TRBD1
V gene: TRBV6-1
J gene: TRBJ1-1
CDR3 protein: CASSEAHRGTEAFF
CDR3 DNA: TGTGCCAGCAGTGAAGCCCACAGGGGTACTGAAGCTTTCTTT

clone size: many
D gene: -
V gene: TRBV24-1
J gene: TRBJ1-1
CDR3 protein: CATTGPQNTEAFF
CDR3 DNA: TGTGCCACCACCGGTCCGCAGAACACTGAAGCTTTCTTT

clone size: many
D gene: TRBD1
V gene: TRBV29-1
J gene: TRBJ2-2
CDR3 protein: CSVGGSGDRLGGANTGELFF
CDR3 DNA: TGCAGCGTTGGAGGCTCCGGGGACAGGCTAGGGGGCGCGAACACCGGGGAGCTGTTTTTT

clone size: few
D gene: TRBD2
V gene: TRBV4-1
J gene: TRBJ2-5
CDR3 protein: CASSPGPTSGRMETQYF
CDR3 DNA: TGCGCCAGCAGCCCAGGCCCCACTAGCGGGAGAATGGAGACCCAGTACTTC

clone size: -
D gene: -
V gene: TRBV4-1
J gene: TRBJ2-7
CDR3 protein: CASSQVPKGGTYEQYF
CDR3 DNA: TGCGCCAGCAGCCAAGTTCCGAAGGGGGGTACCTACGAGCAGTACTTC

clone size: once
D gene: -
V gene: TRBV2
J gene: TRBJ1-6
CDR3 protein: CASTQGQGDNSPLHF
CDR3 DNA: TGTGCCAGCACCCAGGGGCAGGGCGATAATTCACCCCTCCACTTT

clone size: many
D gene: TRBD2
V gene: TRBV15
J gene: TRBJ2-5
CDR3 protein: CATSSTRLAGAETQYF
CDR3 DNA: TGTGCCACCAGCTCAACCCGACTAGCGGGCGCAGAGACCCAGTACTTC

clone size: medium-sized
D gene: -
V gene: TRBV27
J gene: TRBJ2-7
CDR3 protein: CASSPSGAEQYF
CDR3 DNA: TGTGCCAGCAGTCCTTCGGGTGCCGAGCAGTACTTC

clone size: -
D gene: TRBD2
V gene: TRBV7-6
J gene: TRBJ2-2
CDR3 protein: CASSPRLSGRSTGELFF
CDR3 DNA: TGTGCCAGCAGCCCCCGACTGAGCGGGAGGAGTACCGGGGAGCTGTTTTTT

clone size: -
D gene: TRBD1
V gene: TRBV24-1
J gene: TRBJ2-1
CDR3 protein: CATSDFSGTGDNEQFF
CDR3 DNA: TGTGCCACCAGTGATTTTTCGGGGACAGGTGACAATGAGCAGTTCTTC

clone size: many
D gene: -
V gene: TRBV29-1
J gene: TRBJ2-3
CDR3 protein: CSALHSSTDTQYF
CDR3 DNA: TGCAGCGCCCTCCATTCTAGCACAGATACGCAGTATTTT

clone size: many
D gene: -
V gene: TRBV6-5
J gene: TRBJ2-1
CDR3 protein: CASSYDGSTIDEQFF
CDR3 DNA: TGTGCCAGCAGTTATGACGGGAGCACAATCGATGAGCAGTTCTTC

clone size: many
D gene: TRBD2
V gene: TRBV20-1
J gene: TRBJ2-7
CDR3 protein: CSAGSGRAGYEQYF
CDR3 DNA: TGCAGTGCCGGTAGCGGGAGGGCCGGGTACGAGCAGTACTTC

clone size: many
D gene: -
V gene: TRBV28
J gene: TRBJ1-2
CDR3 protein: CASSFPESADVNYGYTF
CDR3 DNA: TGTGCCAGCAGTTTTCCCGAATCGGCGGACGTTAACTATGGCTACACCTTC

clone size: many
D gene: -
V gene: TRBV28
J gene: TRBJ2-4
CDR3 protein: CASSFSGRNIQYF
CDR3 DNA: TGTGCCAGCAGCTTCAGTGGGCGGAACATTCAGTACTTC

clone size: many
D gene: -
V gene: TRBV6-2/TRBV6-3
J gene: TRBJ2-1
CDR3 protein: CASSYLGNEQFF
CDR3 DNA: TGTGCCAGCAGTTACTTGGGTAATGAGCAGTTCTTC

clone size: many
D gene: -
V gene: TRBV20-1
J gene: TRBJ2-7
CDR3 protein: CSARDGANSYEQYF
CDR3 DNA: TGCAGTGCTAGAGATGGGGCAAACTCCTACGAGCAGTACTTC

clone size: few
D gene: TRBD2
V gene: TRBV20-1
J gene: TRBJ2-1
CDR3 protein: CSARFPAGGSDEQFF
CDR3 DNA: TGCAGTGCTAGATTCCCCGCGGGAGGTAGCGATGAGCAGTTCTTC

clone size: many
D gene: -
V gene: TRBV12-3/TRBV12-4
J gene: TRBJ2-7
CDR3 protein: CASSPRRESYEQYF
CDR3 DNA: TGTGCCAGCAGTCCGCGGAGGGAGAGCTACGAGCAGTACTTC

clone size: many
D gene: -
V gene: TRBV7-8
J gene: TRBJ1-5
CDR3 protein: CASSLGMDQPQHF
CDR3 DNA: TGTGCCAGCAGCTTAGGCATGGATCAGCCCCAGCATTTT

clone size: -
D gene: -
V gene: TRBV4-1
J gene: TRBJ2-7
CDR3 protein: CASSQGSVYEQYF
CDR3 DNA: TGCGCCAGCAGCCAAGGCAGTGTCTACGAGCAGTACTTC

clone size: -
D gene: TRBD1
V gene: TRBV7-2
J gene: TRBJ1-1
CDR3 protein: CASSRRDRANTEAFF
CDR3 DNA: TGTGCCAGCAGCCGCCGGGACAGGGCGAACACTGAAGCTTTCTTT

clone size: -
D gene: -
V gene: TRBV5-1
J gene: TRBJ2-7
CDR3 protein: CASRAGDNAVGEQYF
CDR3 DNA: TGCGCCAGCAGGGCCGGGGACAACGCCGTGGGGGAGCAGTACTTC